Here is one T cell receptor beta chain with its context. Its antigen is undetermined. The record originates from a study of post-analysis software for immune sequencing data. Unique molecular identifiers tagged the TCR beta cDNA libraries. TCRdb reanalysed the PCR reads using MiXCR and keeps one entry per CDR3 protein. Found here are roughly 600,000 distinct CDR3 sequences, roughly 45% of them singletons; the top ten hold approximately 1.7%. General study findings and limits: Normalized Chao1 diversity in multiple sclerosis patients fell significantly below that of controls. Patients showed TRBV5-6, TRBV5-1 and TRBV20-1 among five TRBV segments more frequent than in controls.

V shed 5 bases, J shed 4 bases, and the junction held 11 bases outside the gene matches. This CDR3 has 16 residues. This clonotype originated in a girl between 10 and 17 years old with multiple sclerosis. The genes are TRBV12-3 or TRBV12-4 and TRBJ2-1, with TRBD2 matching 7 bases. What was sequenced was blood. The CDR3 is CASSPPRLAAYNEQFF. As DNA, the CDR3 is TGTGCCAGCAGTCCCCCGAGGCTAGCGGCATACAATGAGCAGTTCTTC.